A single sample gave rise to the 32 T cell receptor beta chains below, sequenced in a study of cytomegalovirus exposure and HLA in healthy donors. Vbeta (60) and Jbeta (13) primers were used in the PCR. Data came from immunoSEQ multiplex PCR; TCRdb stores just in-frame clones and leaves some out. Of approximately 180,000 clones in the sample, roughly 73% were seen once. The sequenced material came from PBMCs. Receptors originate from a woman aged 30 to 39 in good health and CMV-seronegative.

The J gene is TRBJ2-6, the V gene TRBV7-9, with a possible D match to TRBD1 (6 bases). Trimming took 5 bases from V and 3 from J, leaving 23 bases between them. The CDR3 extends over 19 amino acids. Germline lookup yields CDR1 SEHNR and CDR2 FQNEAQ (reference sequence). The CDR3 loop reads CASSPGRGLARDGANVLTF. The CDR3 DNA reads TGTGCCAGCAGCCCCGGCAGGGGCCTAGCTCGGGATGGGGCCAACGTCCTGACTTTC.

The chain has TRBV9 and TRBJ1-3; weak D call: TRBD1 (5 bases). V was clipped by 3 bases and J by 0 bases, with 10 bases between them. Germline V gene sequence: CDR1 SGDLS, CDR2 YYNGEE. This CDR3 has 15 residues. This CDR3 reads CASSAYTGSGNTIYF. CDR3 bases: TGTGCCAGCAGCGCCTATACAGGCTCTGGAAACACCATATATTTT.

The rearrangement joins TRBV6-1 to TRBJ1-5; 9 bases map to TRBD1. Germline V gives CDR1 MNHNS, CDR2 SASEGT. Unmatched junction bases numbered 12, after V lost 8 bases and J lost 7 bases. The CDR3 loop spans 15 amino acids. The CDR3 is CASATQGAFLQPQHF. In nucleotides, the CDR3 is TGTGCCAGCGCCACACAGGGGGCCTTTTTACAGCCCCAGCATTTT.

In its sample, this clone was seen a few times. The rearrangement uses TRBV30 and TRBJ2-5; 10 positions agree with TRBD2. This CDR3 has 15 residues. Trimming removed 3 bases from V and 2 bases from J; junction bases left unmatched: 6. Germline CDR1 is GTSNPN and CDR2 is SVGIG (reference sequence). The DNA for the CDR3 is TGTGCCTGGAGCGGACTAGCGGACCAACAAGAGACCCAGTACTTC. Protein: CAWSGLADQQETQYF.

V and J are TRBV9 and TRBJ1-1; 10 bases agree with TRBD1. Germline loops: CDR1 SGDLS, CDR2 YYNGEE. Unmatched junction bases numbered 6, after V lost 4 bases and J lost 0 bases. The CDR3 contains 16 residues. DNA for the CDR3: TGTGCCAGCAGCCGGGACAGGGGCCTCATGAACACTGAAGCTTTCTTT. The encoded protein is CASSRDRGLMNTEAFF.

The V call is TRBV7-6, the J call TRBJ2-2, with no clear D. Germline CDR1 reads SGHVS; CDR2 reads FNYEAQ. Trimming left V 5 bases short and J 6 bases short, with 19 bases between. The CDR3 totals 16 residues. The chain's CDR3 is CASSRSLIASPGELFF. The CDR3 bases are TGTGCCAGCAGCCGCAGTCTGATAGCATCACCCGGGGAGCTGTTTTTT.

This clone has more than one count but fewer than ten. The limits of the CDR3 on the DNA are not certain, so only TCRdb's listed CDR3 is given. The rearrangement uses TRBV23-1 and TRBJ2-2; the table calls TRBD2, which could not be checked here. Being an ORF, TRBV23-1 has a function that is uncertain. Inclusive of both ends, the CDR3 amounts to 16 amino acids. This CDR3 reads CASSYADFGPAGELFF.

This rearrangement joins TRBV5-4 to TRBJ2-1; D remains unclear. Germline CDR1 SGHNT, CDR2 YYREEE (reference sequence). This CDR3 spans 13 amino acids. The ends were cut back, 0 bases at V and 7 bases at J, with 8 bases in the middle. CDR3 DNA: TGTGCCAGCAGCTTGGGAGCCGGGAATGAGCAGTTCTTC. Encoded protein: CASSLGAGNEQFF.

The V call is TRBV2, the J call TRBJ2-1, with 10 nucleotides matching TRBD2. The CDR3 covers 16 residues. Germline lookup yields CDR1 SNHLY and CDR2 FYNNEI. Trimming removed 5 bases from V and 3 bases from J; junction bases left unmatched: 7. This CDR3 is CASSQAGTSVYNEQFF. The CDR3 DNA follows: TGTGCCAGCAGTCAGGCCGGGACTAGCGTCTACAATGAGCAGTTCTTC.

The rearrangement uses TRBV25-1 and TRBJ1-4; 12 bases fit TRBD1. V gave up 4 bases and J gave up 12 bases; unmatched junction bases: 6. Germline V CDR1 and CDR2: MGHDK, SYGVNS. The CDR3 length is 14 residues. In nucleotides, the CDR3 is TGTGCCAGCAGTGCCCCGGGACAGGGGGCTCAACTGTTTTTT. This encodes CASSAPGQGAQLFF.

As DNA, the CDR3 is TGTGCAAGTCGCTCCCGGGCCCGAGAGGGACAGCAAAAATGGGGTCAGCCCCAGCATTTT. Translated: CASRSRAREGQQKWGQPQHF. The V gene is TRBV12-2, the J gene TRBJ1-5; TRBD1, the table's D call, was not compared with the DNA. TRBV12-2 is tagged as a pseudogene. CDR3 size: 20 residues.

The V call is TRBV7-9, the J call TRBJ1-1, with D maybe TRBD1 (6 bases). Trimming pared 3 bases from V and 10 bases from J, leaving 18 bases between. The CDR3 is 14 residues long. Germline V gene sequence: CDR1 SEHNR, CDR2 FQNEAQ (reference sequence). CDR3 protein: CASSFATQGSRAFF. CDR3 sequence (DNA): TGTGCCAGCAGCTTCGCGACACAGGGTTCGCGAGCTTTCTTT.

The CDR3 DNA is TGTGCCAGTAGTCCGACCGGGACTACTTACAATGAGCAGTTCTTC. Its protein is CASSPTGTTYNEQFF. This chain uses TRBV19 with TRBJ2-1, with 7 bases lining up with TRBD2. V shed 5 bases and J 4 bases; nucleotides not matched to a gene: 8. Per the germline V gene, CDR1 is LNHDA and CDR2 is SQIVND (reference sequence). CDR3 size: 15 residues.

This rearrangement joins TRBV19 to TRBJ1-5; 7 bases line up with TRBD1. V was clipped by 7 bases and J by 4 bases; unmatched bases: 7. Germline CDR1 and CDR2: LNHDA and SQIVND (reference sequence). The CDR3 has 14 amino acids. CDR3 region: CASMGGQQNQPQHF. As DNA, the CDR3 is TGTGCCAGTATGGGGGGACAGCAAAATCAGCCCCAGCATTTT. Together with reference TRBV19 and TRBJ1-5, the CDR3 gives the full variable domain: DGGITQSPKYLFRKEGQNVTLSCEQNLNHDAMYWYRQDPGQGLRLIYYSQIVNDFQKGDIAEGYSVSREKKESFPLTVTSAQKNPTAFYLCASMGGQQNQPQHFGDGTRLSIL.

CDR3 protein: CASTLDRYNSPLHF. Here the CDR3 DNA reads TGCGCCAGCACCCTCGATCGGTATAATTCACCCCTCCACTTT. The rearrangement uses TRBV5-1 and TRBJ1-6; the D is unclear. CDR3 length equals 14 residues. Germline values: CDR1 SGHRS, CDR2 YFSETQ. V was trimmed by 6 bases and J by 4 bases, leaving 11 bases between them.

This clone was recorded a few times. The V gene is TRBV9, the J gene TRBJ2-7, with 8 bases identical to TRBD1. The CDR3 is 15 residues long. V was clipped by 0 bases and J by 2 bases; unmatched bases: 4. CDR1 is SGDLS, CDR2 YYNGEE, per germline. CDR3 in amino acids: CASSVATGETYEQYF. For the CDR3, the DNA is TGTGCCAGCAGCGTAGCGACAGGGGAAACCTACGAGCAGTACTTC.

This chain uses TRBV7-6 with TRBJ1-5; TRBD1 aligns across 8 bases. Germline V gives CDR1 SGHVS, CDR2 FNYEAQ. The V gene end was trimmed by 5 bases and the J gene end by 4 bases; junction bases not matched to a gene: 4. The CDR3 loop spans 14 amino acids. As DNA, the CDR3 is TGTGCCAGCAGCCTTACAGGGGGAAATCAGCCCCAGCATTTT. Translating it yields CASSLTGGNQPQHF.

The genes are TRBV7-2 and TRBJ1-5, with D unclear. Trimming removed 0 bases at V and 6 bases at J, with 18 bases between. The germline gives CDR1 SGHTA, CDR2 FQGNSA. This CDR3 region has 17 residues. The chain's CDR3 is CASSLAGGTPYGQPQHF. The CDR3 DNA reads as TGTGCCAGCAGCTTAGCGGGAGGCACCCCGTACGGTCAGCCCCAGCATTTT.

Relative to its sample, this clone is medium-sized. The chain joins TRBV19 to TRBJ2-1; TRBD1 matches at 7 bases. CDR3 length: 15 amino acids. V lost 10 bases to trimming and J lost 3 bases; unmatched junction nucleotides: 12. CDR1 and CDR2 from the germline V gene are LNHDA and SQIVND (reference sequence). The CDR3: CATCPGQEYYNEQFF. CDR3 bases: TGTGCCACCTGCCCAGGACAGGAATACTACAATGAGCAGTTCTTC.

The V gene is TRBV23-1, the J gene TRBJ2-7, with D possibly TRBD2 on 6 matching bases. TRBV23-1 is an open reading frame whose function is uncertain. The CDR3 sequence is 14 residues long. Trimming cost V 3 bases and J 3 bases, with 12 bases left between them. The CDR3 DNA follows: TGCGCCAGCAGTCATCATCGGGGGTACTACGAGCAGTACTTC. Translation gives CASSHHRGYYEQYF.

The chain has TRBV27 and TRBJ1-1; D may be TRBD1 (5 bases). In germline, CDR1 is MNHEY, CDR2 SMNVEV (reference sequence). The CDR3 loop spans 13 amino acids. V was cut by 8 bases and J by 5 bases, with 15 bases left in between. The CDR3 DNA reads as TGTGCCAGCGGGACGTGGGGGAGGACTGAAGCTTTCTTT. It is translated as CASGTWGRTEAFF.

This clone was seen a handful of times. The gene calls are TRBV11-2 and TRBJ2-2; possibly TRBD1 for D (8 bases). V shed 2 bases and J shed 5 bases, with 15 bases lying between them. CDR3 size: 16 residues. Germline V gene sequence: CDR1 SGHAT, CDR2 FQNNGV. The CDR3 bases are TGTGCCAGCAGCTTAACAGGGGGGAGGGGTACCGGGGAGCTGTTTTTT. Its protein product is CASSLTGGRGTGELFF.

The gene calls are TRBV7-3 and TRBJ2-1; TRBD2 matches 12 bases. The CDR3 contains 20 residues. Trimming removed 5 bases from V and 4 bases from J; junction bases left unmatched: 18. The germline CDR1 and CDR2 sequences are SGHTA and FQGTGA. CDR3 region: CASSIKGYGLAGYMYNEQFF. In DNA form, the CDR3 reads TGTGCCAGCAGCATAAAGGGGTATGGACTAGCGGGGTACATGTACAATGAGCAGTTCTTC. Supplemented by reference TRBV7-3 and TRBJ2-1, the full variable domain reads GAGVSQTPSNKVTEKGKYVELRCDPISGHTALYWYRQSLGQGPEFLIYFQGTGAADDSGLPNDRFFAVRPEGSVSTLKIQRTERGDSAVYLCASSIKGYGLAGYMYNEQFFGPGTRLTVL.

The chain recombines TRBV30 with TRBJ1-1; no definite D call. Germline-derived CDR1 and CDR2 are GTSNPN and SVGIG (reference sequence). CDR3 length: 13 amino acids. V was pared by 1 base and J by 1 base, with 7 bases between. CDR3 coding DNA: TGTGCCTGGAGTGGAGGAGGGAACACTGAAGCTTTCTTT. It encodes CAWSGGGNTEAFF. Filled out from reference TRBV30 and TRBJ1-1, the complete variable domain reads SQTIHQWPATLVQPVGSPLSLECTVEGTSNPNLYWYRQAAGRGLQLLFYSVGIGQISSEVPQNLSASRPQDRQFILSSKKLLLSDSGFYLCAWSGGGNTEAFFGQGTRLTVV.

Written as DNA, the CDR3 is TGTGCCAGCAGCCCTAGGGGCCTCAGCTCCTACGAGCAGTACTTC. This encodes CASSPRGLSSYEQYF. V gene TRBV9 combines with J gene TRBJ2-7; TRBD1 is a possible D gene (5 bases). The CDR3 loop spans 15 amino acids. The germline CDR1 and CDR2 sequences are SGDLS and YYNGEE. V lost 4 bases to trimming and J lost 0 bases, with 14 bases between them.

The rearrangement joins TRBV9 to TRBJ1-4; weak D call: TRBD1 (6 bases). Trimming removed 3 bases at V and 6 bases at J, with 15 bases between. The CDR3 has 15 amino acids. CDR1 and CDR2 from the germline V gene are SGDLS and YYNGEE. In DNA, the CDR3 is TGTGCCAGCAGCGCCACCGGGACACGTGATGAAAAACTGTTTTTT. Encoded protein: CASSATGTRDEKLFF.

This clone came up once. This chain connects TRBV9 to TRBJ2-3; TRBD2 is a possible D gene (5 bases). The V gene's germline CDR1 is SGDLS and CDR2 YYNGEE. This CDR3 is built from 14 residues. Between the trimmed V and J ends, which lost 3 bases and 5 bases, there was a span of 13 bases. For the CDR3, the DNA is TGTGCCAGCAGCGACCGGACTGAGGAAGATACGCAGTATTTT. It codes for CASSDRTEEDTQYF.

The V call is TRBV2, the J call TRBJ2-1; 11 nucleotides agree with TRBD2. The trim removed 5 bases at V and 5 bases at J, leaving 8 bases unmatched. Germline values: CDR1 SNHLY, CDR2 FYNNEI. The length of the CDR3 is 16 residues. As DNA, the CDR3 is TGTGCCAGCAGTAAATTAGCGGGAGGGGGAAACAATGAGCAGTTCTTC. The encoded protein is CASSKLAGGGNNEQFF.

The rearrangement links TRBV2 to TRBJ2-7; TRBD1 aligns across 11 bases. Germline V gene sequence: CDR1 SNHLY, CDR2 FYNNEI. The junction had 6 bases not matched to a gene; V was cut back by 6 bases and J by 2 bases. The CDR3 is made up of 15 amino acids. The CDR3 DNA reads TGTGCCAGCAGGTGGACAGGGGGCAACCCCTACGAGCAGTACTTC. Its translation is CASRWTGGNPYEQYF.

The chain is built from TRBV6-4 and TRBJ1-5; D call uncertain. Germline CDR1 is MRHNA and CDR2 is SNTAGT. This CDR3 is built from 13 residues. Trimming shortened V by 4 bases and J by 2 bases, and 6 bases separated the two germline ends. CDR3 region: CASSAIGNQPQHF. CDR3 DNA: TGTGCCAGCAGTGCTATCGGCAATCAGCCCCAGCATTTT.

The V call is TRBV5-3, the J call TRBJ1-6, with a tentative D call TRBD1 (6 bases). TRBV5-3 is treated as an ORF (open reading frame) with a function not yet certain. V was shortened by 3 bases and J by 0 bases, with 16 bases between the two germline ends. The CDR3 spans 18 residues. CDR3 DNA: TGTGCCAGAAGCTCAGTACGGACAGCGAGCTCCTATAATTCACCCCTCCACTTT. It specifies CARSSVRTASSYNSPLHF.

The chain uses TRBV11-2 and TRBJ2-7; 7 nucleotides match TRBD1. Looked up from germline, CDR1 is SGHAT and CDR2 is FQNNGV. The CDR3 loop spans 15 amino acids. Unmatched junction bases numbered 7, after V lost 5 bases and J lost 0 bases. CDR3 amino acids: CASSKPRDSSYEQYF. The CDR3 DNA reads TGTGCCAGCAGCAAACCCCGGGACAGCTCCTACGAGCAGTACTTC.